Sequencing of this T cell receptor beta chain was carried out in a study of cytomegalovirus exposure and HLA in healthy donors. Across the whole study: Out of fewer than 400 genotyped donors, 81% belonged to the Caucasian-associated ancestry cluster.

This clone was observed once. Its antigen is not known. Study-wide findings and caveats: Rare sequences made up most TCRs, while some public TCRs were found in many donors.

The PCR employed 60 Vbeta primers together with 13 Jbeta primers. Produced via immunoSEQ multiplex PCR; TCRdb's table is partial and in-frame only. The sample yields under 150,000 clones, around four fifths seen once. CDR1 is SGHNT and CDR2 is YYREEE in the germline V gene (reference sequence). V dropped 3 bases and J dropped 4; count of bases not matched to a gene: 6. There are 16 residues in the CDR3. J is TRBJ2-5 and V is TRBV5-4; 13 nucleotides match TRBD2. The sequence came from a woman between 40 and 55 years old in good health and CMV-seropositive. The specimen sequenced was PBMCs. The CDR3 region is CASSSRTSGGLETQYF. Written as DNA, the CDR3 is TGTGCCAGCAGCTCCCGGACTAGCGGGGGACTAGAGACCCAGTACTTC.